The rows below give T cell receptor beta chains drawn from one sample of a study of T-cell memory formation after mild COVID-19. Via MiXCR, TCRdb re-called the 5' RACE reads, giving one row per CDR3 protein. The sample consists of about 470,000 distinct CDR3 sequences, around 25% of them appearing once. Sequencing input: PBMCs or a T cell subset sorted from them (not recorded which). Receptors originate from an adult woman who had mild COVID-19 (a few samples of this study predate the infection). Cell type and time point are not known. CDR3s include the opening cysteine and the closing phenylalanine or tryptophan. Each record gives: V gene, clone size, J gene, D gene, CDR3 protein, CDR3 DNA. A D gene is named only where the DNA matches it firmly. A row's size may be missing; if present it is once, few, many or a size class.

v_call: TRBV6-5
clone_size: few
j_call: TRBJ2-5
d_call: TRBD2
cdr3_aa: CASSGLAYRTQYF
cdr3_nt: TGTGCCAGCAGCGGACTAGCCTACCGGACCCAGTACTTC

v_call: TRBV9
clone_size: -
j_call: TRBJ2-2
d_call: TRBD1
cdr3_aa: CASSVAQGAAGELFF
cdr3_nt: TGTGCCAGCAGCGTAGCCCAGGGGGCGGCCGGGGAGCTGTTTTTT

v_call: TRBV10-3
clone_size: -
j_call: TRBJ2-3
d_call: -
cdr3_aa: CAIRRGDTQYF
cdr3_nt: TGTGCCATCAGAAGAGGGGATACGCAGTATTTT

v_call: TRBV11-2
clone_size: few
j_call: TRBJ2-5
d_call: TRBD2
cdr3_aa: CASSSLAVQETQYF
cdr3_nt: TGTGCCAGCAGCTCGCTAGCGGTACAAGAGACCCAGTACTTC

v_call: TRBV4-1
clone_size: -
j_call: TRBJ1-1
d_call: TRBD1
cdr3_aa: CASSRGQGANTEAFF
cdr3_nt: TGCGCCAGCAGCCGGGGACAGGGAGCGAACACTGAAGCTTTCTTT

v_call: TRBV5-1
clone_size: few
j_call: TRBJ1-1
d_call: TRBD1
cdr3_aa: CASSEDRSLNTEAFF
cdr3_nt: TGCGCCAGCAGCGAGGACAGGAGCTTGAACACTGAAGCTTTCTTT

v_call: TRBV29-1
clone_size: few
j_call: TRBJ2-7
d_call: -
cdr3_aa: CSVGVSGSYEQYF
cdr3_nt: TGCAGCGTTGGTGTGTCCGGCTCCTACGAGCAGTACTTC

v_call: TRBV2
clone_size: -
j_call: TRBJ1-1
d_call: TRBD1
cdr3_aa: CASSDRGGEAFF
cdr3_nt: TGTGCCAGCAGTGACAGGGGGGGAGAAGCTTTCTTT

v_call: TRBV15
clone_size: -
j_call: TRBJ2-1
d_call: TRBD2
cdr3_aa: CATSRGVAGVGNEQFF
cdr3_nt: TGTGCCACCAGCAGAGGGGTCGCGGGGGTCGGCAATGAGCAGTTCTTC

v_call: TRBV5-1
clone_size: -
j_call: TRBJ2-1
d_call: -
cdr3_aa: CASSPWGPTNNEQFF
cdr3_nt: TGCGCCAGCAGCCCGTGGGGACCTACCAACAATGAGCAGTTCTTC

v_call: TRBV20-1
clone_size: -
j_call: TRBJ2-4
d_call: TRBD1
cdr3_aa: CSATRGLAKNIQYF
cdr3_nt: TGCAGTGCCACAAGGGGGCTAGCCAAAAACATTCAGTACTTC

v_call: TRBV4-1
clone_size: few
j_call: TRBJ2-1
d_call: -
cdr3_aa: CASSQLTRGKDYNEQFF
cdr3_nt: TGCGCCAGCAGCCAACTAACCCGGGGTAAGGACTACAATGAGCAGTTCTTC

v_call: TRBV7-6
clone_size: -
j_call: TRBJ2-1
d_call: -
cdr3_aa: CASSQSHEQFF
cdr3_nt: TGTGCCAGCAGTCAATCGCATGAGCAGTTCTTC

v_call: TRBV20-1
clone_size: -
j_call: TRBJ2-1
d_call: TRBD2
cdr3_aa: CSARDDLGLAGLYEQFF
cdr3_nt: TGCAGTGCTAGAGATGACTTAGGACTAGCGGGATTATATGAGCAGTTCTTC

v_call: TRBV12-3/TRBV12-4
clone_size: many
j_call: TRBJ1-2
d_call: -
cdr3_aa: CASSPQGNYGYTF
cdr3_nt: TGTGCCAGCAGCCCCCAGGGCAACTATGGCTACACCTTC

v_call: TRBV30
clone_size: -
j_call: TRBJ1-2
d_call: TRBD1
cdr3_aa: CAWSGTGKGYTF
cdr3_nt: TGTGCCTGGAGTGGGACAGGGAAGGGCTACACCTTC

v_call: TRBV10-3
clone_size: -
j_call: TRBJ2-1
d_call: TRBD2
cdr3_aa: CAISLSGLAGNEQFF
cdr3_nt: TGTGCCATCAGTCTTTCGGGACTAGCGGGTAATGAGCAGTTCTTC

v_call: TRBV4-1
clone_size: few
j_call: TRBJ2-1
d_call: TRBD2
cdr3_aa: CASSRRLAGGHVNEQFF
cdr3_nt: TGCGCCAGCAGCCGAAGACTAGCGGGGGGGCATGTCAATGAGCAGTTCTTC

v_call: TRBV5-1
clone_size: few
j_call: TRBJ2-5
d_call: TRBD2
cdr3_aa: CASSLGIRGRETQYF
cdr3_nt: TGCGCCAGCAGCTTGGGTATCCGCGGGAGGGAGACCCAGTACTTC

v_call: TRBV12-5
clone_size: -
j_call: TRBJ2-1
d_call: -
cdr3_aa: CASGLAISYNEQFF
cdr3_nt: TGTGCTAGTGGCTTAGCGATCTCCTACAATGAGCAGTTCTTC

v_call: TRBV6-5
clone_size: few
j_call: TRBJ1-1
d_call: -
cdr3_aa: CASSYDEAGVTEAFF
cdr3_nt: TGTGCCAGCAGTTACGATGAGGCAGGGGTGACTGAAGCTTTCTTT

v_call: TRBV9
clone_size: -
j_call: TRBJ1-6
d_call: TRBD1
cdr3_aa: CASSPRTGVGNSPLHF
cdr3_nt: TGTGCCAGCAGCCCCCGGACAGGGGTAGGGAATTCACCCCTCCACTTT

v_call: TRBV5-1
clone_size: -
j_call: TRBJ2-1
d_call: TRBD2
cdr3_aa: CASSLTWTSGGFYNEQFF
cdr3_nt: TGCGCCAGCAGCTTAACCTGGACTAGCGGGGGTTTCTACAATGAGCAGTTCTTC

v_call: TRBV24-1
clone_size: -
j_call: TRBJ2-7
d_call: TRBD1
cdr3_aa: CATSDPGQESYEQYF
cdr3_nt: TGTGCCACCAGTGATCCGGGACAGGAGTCGTACGAGCAGTACTTC

v_call: TRBV12-3/TRBV12-4
clone_size: -
j_call: TRBJ1-1
d_call: TRBD1
cdr3_aa: CASSSQRGTGLNTEAFF
cdr3_nt: TGTGCCAGCAGTTCCCAACGGGGGACAGGGCTGAACACTGAAGCTTTCTTT

v_call: TRBV11-1
clone_size: -
j_call: TRBJ2-3
d_call: -
cdr3_aa: CASRLSGRPTDTQYF
cdr3_nt: TGTGCCAGCAGACTATCGGGCCGCCCCACAGATACGCAGTATTTT

v_call: TRBV3-1
clone_size: -
j_call: TRBJ1-3
d_call: -
cdr3_aa: CASSQGGGSGNTIYF
cdr3_nt: TGTGCCAGCAGCCAAGGTGGCGGCTCTGGAAACACCATATATTTT

v_call: TRBV5-1
clone_size: few
j_call: TRBJ2-1
d_call: -
cdr3_aa: CASSLSQMPPYNEQFF
cdr3_nt: TGCGCCAGCAGCTTGTCGCAGATGCCTCCCTACAATGAGCAGTTCTTC

v_call: TRBV15
clone_size: few
j_call: TRBJ2-5
d_call: -
cdr3_aa: CATSRDGGRQETQYF
cdr3_nt: TGTGCCACCAGCAGAGATGGGGGAAGACAAGAGACCCAGTACTTC

v_call: TRBV20-1
clone_size: -
j_call: TRBJ1-5
d_call: TRBD1
cdr3_aa: CSASVTGSQPQHF
cdr3_nt: TGCAGTGCTTCCGTGACAGGGAGTCAGCCCCAGCATTTT

v_call: TRBV24-1
clone_size: many
j_call: TRBJ2-6
d_call: -
cdr3_aa: CATSDWGSGANVLTF
cdr3_nt: TGTGCCACCAGTGATTGGGGTTCTGGGGCCAACGTCCTGACTTTC

v_call: TRBV5-6
clone_size: few
j_call: TRBJ1-2
d_call: -
cdr3_aa: CASSRGSYGYTF
cdr3_nt: TGTGCCAGCAGCCGCGGTAGCTATGGCTACACCTTC

v_call: TRBV6-5
clone_size: few
j_call: TRBJ2-7
d_call: TRBD1
cdr3_aa: CASSYLGQGAEEQYF
cdr3_nt: TGTGCCAGCAGTTACTTGGGACAGGGGGCAGAGGAGCAGTACTTC

v_call: TRBV4-3
clone_size: -
j_call: TRBJ2-1
d_call: -
cdr3_aa: CASSLRFTAGSYNEQFF
cdr3_nt: TGCGCCAGCAGCCTCAGATTCACAGCCGGGTCCTACAATGAGCAGTTCTTC

v_call: TRBV9
clone_size: few
j_call: TRBJ2-3
d_call: -
cdr3_aa: CASSRLANTDTQYF
cdr3_nt: TGTGCCAGCAGCAGGCTAGCCAACACAGATACGCAGTATTTT

v_call: TRBV20-1
clone_size: once
j_call: TRBJ1-2
d_call: -
cdr3_aa: CSARDPSGGAYGYTF
cdr3_nt: TGCAGTGCTAGAGATCCCTCTGGGGGAGCCTATGGCTACACCTTC

v_call: TRBV15
clone_size: few
j_call: TRBJ2-2
d_call: -
cdr3_aa: CATSRGRETGELFF
cdr3_nt: TGTGCCACCAGCAGAGGAAGGGAAACCGGGGAGCTGTTTTTT

v_call: TRBV24-1
clone_size: few
j_call: TRBJ2-2
d_call: -
cdr3_aa: CATSDSHTNTGELFF
cdr3_nt: TGTGCCACCAGTGATTCACACACGAACACCGGGGAGCTGTTTTTT

v_call: TRBV18
clone_size: -
j_call: TRBJ2-1
d_call: -
cdr3_aa: CASSPPPGSGQFF
cdr3_nt: TGTGCCAGCTCACCACCCCCAGGGAGCGGGCAGTTCTTC

v_call: TRBV5-4
clone_size: few
j_call: TRBJ1-2
d_call: TRBD1
cdr3_aa: CASRSGQGLPTDYGYTF
cdr3_nt: TGTGCCAGCAGATCGGGACAGGGCCTCCCCACAGACTATGGCTACACCTTC

v_call: TRBV6-5
clone_size: -
j_call: TRBJ1-2
d_call: -
cdr3_aa: CASRDGLHLGGYTF
cdr3_nt: TGTGCCAGCCGAGATGGGTTGCATTTGGGTGGCTACACCTTC

v_call: TRBV7-9
clone_size: -
j_call: TRBJ2-1
d_call: -
cdr3_aa: CASSLALRDTPYNEQFF
cdr3_nt: TGTGCCAGCAGCTTAGCGCTCCGGGACACGCCTTACAATGAGCAGTTCTTC

v_call: TRBV12-3/TRBV12-4
clone_size: few
j_call: TRBJ2-7
d_call: -
cdr3_aa: CASTTTSSVGQYF
cdr3_nt: TGTGCCAGCACCACAACCTCTAGCGTCGGGCAGTACTTC

v_call: TRBV20-1
clone_size: -
j_call: TRBJ2-3
d_call: TRBD1
cdr3_aa: CSADRASTDTQYF
cdr3_nt: TGCAGTGCCGACAGGGCAAGCACAGATACGCAGTATTTT

v_call: TRBV13
clone_size: -
j_call: TRBJ2-7
d_call: TRBD2
cdr3_aa: CASSLAGGPGYEQYF
cdr3_nt: TGTGCCAGCAGCTTAGCGGGGGGGCCGGGCTACGAGCAGTACTTC

v_call: TRBV24-1
clone_size: few
j_call: TRBJ2-2
d_call: -
cdr3_aa: CATVPGGHTGELFF
cdr3_nt: TGTGCCACCGTGCCTGGGGGGCACACCGGGGAGCTGTTTTTT

v_call: TRBV20-1
clone_size: -
j_call: TRBJ1-1
d_call: TRBD1
cdr3_aa: CSARDRARWTGRDTEAFF
cdr3_nt: TGCAGTGCTAGAGATAGGGCACGGTGGACAGGGAGAGATACTGAAGCTTTCTTT